This T cell receptor beta chain stems from a study of blood T cell repertoires in COVID-19. Study information: The origin of the acute and convalescent COVID-19 samples was the United States, Italy and Spain. PBMCs, B-cell-depleted T cells, or T cells provided the cDNA or gDNA that made up the material.

Libraries were prepared by immunoSEQ multiplex PCR; TCRdb keeps only in-frame clonotypes and omits some of them. The repertoire has about 400,000 clones, nearly 90% of them found once; the top ten carry roughly 2%. The CDR3 loop spans 14 amino acids. CDR1 is SQVTM and CDR2 is ANQGSEA in the germline V gene. The V end lost 6 bases, the J end lost 7 bases, and 21 bases lay between the germline ends. Participant age was about 18 to 100 years, and participants resided in around 24 US areas. Cohorts were determined from participant-reported clinical history. The chain combines TRBV29-1 with TRBJ1-1; D not certain. Sequencing used PBMCs or T cells enriched from blood (not recorded which). This sequence originates from a woman between 35 and 50 years old with acute COVID-19. CDR3 coding DNA: TGCAGCGTCCGTCGGGAGTCTGCCTTTTTTGAAGCTTTCTTT. Its protein product is CSVRRESAFFEAFF.